Described below is a single TCR beta chain sequence and its context. As yet, its antigen is unknown. These data are taken from a study of T cell responses to AZD1222 COVID-19 vaccine. Study conclusions and caveats: Vaccine-associated CD4 TCRs spanned spike, dominant at 160-218 and 743-854.

Profiled with immunoSEQ multiplex PCR; TCRdb holds only in-frame clones, not every one. The table shows roughly 170,000 clones, with approximately 90% occurring only once. The source of this sequence is an adult in good health. The sequenced sample was peripheral blood, obtained on day 0 of AZD1222 vaccination.

The chain's CDR3 is CASSTLRQGGAYNEQFF. The CDR3 DNA sequence: TGTGCCAGCTCAACCTTAAGACAGGGAGGCGCCTACAATGAGCAGTTCTTC. This rearrangement joins TRBV18 to TRBJ2-1, with D possibly matching TRBD1 (7 bases). This CDR3 contains 17 residues. The V and J ends lost 5 bases and 2 bases respectively, with 19 bases between them. CDR1 and CDR2 from the germline V gene are KGHSH and LQKENI. The full variable domain, rest sourced from reference TRBV18 and TRBJ2-1, is NAGVMQNPRHLVRRRGQEARLRCSPMKGHSHVYWYRQLPEEGLKFMVYLQKENIIDESGMPKERFSAEFPKEGPSILRIQQVVRGDSAAYFCASSTLRQGGAYNEQFFGPGTRLTVL.